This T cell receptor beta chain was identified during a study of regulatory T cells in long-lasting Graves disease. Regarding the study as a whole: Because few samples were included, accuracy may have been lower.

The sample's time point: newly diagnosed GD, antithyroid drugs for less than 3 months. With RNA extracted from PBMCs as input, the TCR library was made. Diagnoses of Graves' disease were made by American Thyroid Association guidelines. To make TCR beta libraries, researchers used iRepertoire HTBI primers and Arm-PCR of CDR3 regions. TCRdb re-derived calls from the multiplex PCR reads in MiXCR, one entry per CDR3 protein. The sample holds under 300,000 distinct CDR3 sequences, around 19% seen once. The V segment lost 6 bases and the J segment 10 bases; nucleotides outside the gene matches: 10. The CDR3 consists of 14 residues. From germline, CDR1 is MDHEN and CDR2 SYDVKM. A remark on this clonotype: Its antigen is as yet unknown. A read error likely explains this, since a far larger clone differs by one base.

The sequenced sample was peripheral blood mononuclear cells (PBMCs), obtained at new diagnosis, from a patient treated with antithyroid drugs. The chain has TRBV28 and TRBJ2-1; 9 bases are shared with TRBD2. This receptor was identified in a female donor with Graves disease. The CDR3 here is CASRAGGGTYEQFF. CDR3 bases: TGTGCCAGCAGGGCGGGGGGGGGGACCTACGAGCAGTTCTTC.